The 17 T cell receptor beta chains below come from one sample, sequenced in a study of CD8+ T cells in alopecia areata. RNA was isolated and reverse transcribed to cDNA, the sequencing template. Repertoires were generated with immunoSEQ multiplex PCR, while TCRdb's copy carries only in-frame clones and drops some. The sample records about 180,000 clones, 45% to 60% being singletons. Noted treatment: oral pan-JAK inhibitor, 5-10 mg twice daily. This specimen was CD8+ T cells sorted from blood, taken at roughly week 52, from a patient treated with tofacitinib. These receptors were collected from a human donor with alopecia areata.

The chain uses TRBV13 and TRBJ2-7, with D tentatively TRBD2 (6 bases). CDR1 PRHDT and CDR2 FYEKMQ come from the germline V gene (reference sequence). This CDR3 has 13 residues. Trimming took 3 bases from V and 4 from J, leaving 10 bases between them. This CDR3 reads CASSFGGIYEQYF. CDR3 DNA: TGTGCCAGCAGCTTCGGGGGTATTTACGAGCAGTACTTC.

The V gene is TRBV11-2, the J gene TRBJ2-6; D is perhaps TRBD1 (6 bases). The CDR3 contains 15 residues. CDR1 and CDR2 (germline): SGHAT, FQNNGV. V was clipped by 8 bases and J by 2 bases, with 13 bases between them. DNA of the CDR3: TGTGCCAGCCCACGGCCAGGGGCTGGGGCCAACGTCCTGACTTTC. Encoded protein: CASPRPGAGANVLTF. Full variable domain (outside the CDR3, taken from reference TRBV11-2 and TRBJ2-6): EAGVAQSPRYKIIEKRQSVAFWCNPISGHATLYWYQQILGQGPKLLIQFQNNGVVDDSQLPKDRFSAERLKGVDSTLKIQPAKLEDSAVYLCASPRPGAGANVLTFGAGSRLTVL.

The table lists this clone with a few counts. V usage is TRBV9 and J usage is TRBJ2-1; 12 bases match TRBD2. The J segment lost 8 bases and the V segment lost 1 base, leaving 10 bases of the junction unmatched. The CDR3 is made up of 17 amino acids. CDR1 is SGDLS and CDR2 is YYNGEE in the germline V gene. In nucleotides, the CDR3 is TGTGCCAGCAGCGTACTTACGGCTAGCGGGGGGGCGGATGAGCAGTTCTTC. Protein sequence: CASSVLTASGGADEQFF.

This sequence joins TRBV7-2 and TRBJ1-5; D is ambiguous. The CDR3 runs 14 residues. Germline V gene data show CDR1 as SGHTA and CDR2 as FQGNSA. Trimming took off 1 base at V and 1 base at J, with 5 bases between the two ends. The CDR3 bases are TGTGCCAGCAGCTTAGTAGGCAGCAATCAGCCCCAGCATTTT. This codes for CASSLVGSNQPQHF. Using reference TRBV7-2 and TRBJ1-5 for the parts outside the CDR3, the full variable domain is GAGVSQSPSNKVTEKGKDVELRCDPISGHTALYWYRQSLGQGLEFLIYFQGNSAPDKSGLPSDRFSAERTGGSVSTLTIQRTQQEDSAVYLCASSLVGSNQPQHFGDGTRLSIL.

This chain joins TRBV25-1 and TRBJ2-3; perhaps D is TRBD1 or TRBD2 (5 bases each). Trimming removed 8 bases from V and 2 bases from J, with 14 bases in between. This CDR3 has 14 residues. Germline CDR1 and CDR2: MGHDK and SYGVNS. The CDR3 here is CASGGGLHTDTQYF. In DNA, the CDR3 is TGTGCCAGCGGGGGTGGGTTACACACAGATACGCAGTATTTT.

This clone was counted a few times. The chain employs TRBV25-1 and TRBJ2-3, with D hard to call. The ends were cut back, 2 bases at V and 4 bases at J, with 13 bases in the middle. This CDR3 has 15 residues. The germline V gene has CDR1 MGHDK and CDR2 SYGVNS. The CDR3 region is CASSEGQKAADTQYF. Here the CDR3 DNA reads TGTGCCAGCAGTGAAGGGCAGAAGGCGGCAGATACGCAGTATTTT.

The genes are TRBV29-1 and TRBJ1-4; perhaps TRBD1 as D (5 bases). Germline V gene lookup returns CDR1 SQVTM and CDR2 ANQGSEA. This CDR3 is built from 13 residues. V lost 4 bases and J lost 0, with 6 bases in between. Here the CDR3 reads CSVATATNEKLFF. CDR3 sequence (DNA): TGCAGCGTTGCGACAGCAACTAATGAAAAACTGTTTTTT.

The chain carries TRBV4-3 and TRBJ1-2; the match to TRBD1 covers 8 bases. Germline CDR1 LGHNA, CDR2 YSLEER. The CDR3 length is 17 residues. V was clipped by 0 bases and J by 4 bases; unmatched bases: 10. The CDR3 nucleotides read TGCGCCAGCAGCCAAGATGAGGGGACAGGAACCTTCTATGGCTACACCTTC. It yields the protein CASSQDEGTGTFYGYTF.

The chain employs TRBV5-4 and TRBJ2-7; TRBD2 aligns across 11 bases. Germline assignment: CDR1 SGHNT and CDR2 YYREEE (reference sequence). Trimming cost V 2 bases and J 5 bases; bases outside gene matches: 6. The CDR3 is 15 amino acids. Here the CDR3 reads CASSFSGGATDEQYF. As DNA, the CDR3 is TGTGCCAGCAGCTTTAGCGGGGGGGCCACCGACGAGCAGTACTTC.

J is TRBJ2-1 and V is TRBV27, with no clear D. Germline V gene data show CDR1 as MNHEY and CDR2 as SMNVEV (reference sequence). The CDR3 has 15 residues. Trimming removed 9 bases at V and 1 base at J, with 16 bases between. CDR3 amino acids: CASTGDPWSYNEQFF. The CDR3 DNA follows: TGTGCCAGTACTGGGGATCCGTGGTCCTACAATGAGCAGTTCTTC.

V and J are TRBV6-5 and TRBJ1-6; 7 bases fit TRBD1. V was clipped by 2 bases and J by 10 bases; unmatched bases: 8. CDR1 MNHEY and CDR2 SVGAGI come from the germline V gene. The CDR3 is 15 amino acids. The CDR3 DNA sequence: TGTGCCAGCAGTTACCGCGGCGTACAGGGGTCACCCCTCCACTTT. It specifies CASSYRGVQGSPLHF.

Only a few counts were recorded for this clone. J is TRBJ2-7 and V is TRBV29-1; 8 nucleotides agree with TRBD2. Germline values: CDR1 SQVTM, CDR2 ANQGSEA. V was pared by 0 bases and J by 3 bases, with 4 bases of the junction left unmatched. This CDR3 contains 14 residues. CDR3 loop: CSVEESAGGYEQYF. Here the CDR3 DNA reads TGCAGCGTTGAAGAATCTGCGGGGGGCTACGAGCAGTACTTC.

CDR3 protein: CASSIDRNTEAFF. The CDR3 DNA sequence: TGCGCCAGCAGCATTGACAGGAACACTGAAGCTTTCTTT. This chain links TRBV5-1 with TRBJ1-1; D possibly corresponds to TRBD1 (5 bases). The V and J ends lost 4 bases and 1 base respectively, with 8 bases between them. CDR3 length: 13 residues. Germline V gives CDR1 SGHRS, CDR2 YFSETQ.

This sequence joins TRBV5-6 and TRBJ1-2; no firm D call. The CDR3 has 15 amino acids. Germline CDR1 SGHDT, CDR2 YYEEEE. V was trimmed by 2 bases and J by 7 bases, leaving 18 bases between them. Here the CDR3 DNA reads TGTGCCAGCAGCTTCGAGACGGGTCGGGAGGCTGGCTACACCTTC. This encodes CASSFETGREAGYTF.

CDR3 amino acids: CASSGQGYEQYF. Written as DNA, the CDR3 is TGTGCCAGCAGCGGGCAGGGCTACGAGCAGTACTTC. The V call is TRBV7-2, the J call TRBJ2-7, with D maybe TRBD1 (5 bases). V shed 5 bases and J shed 3 bases, with 8 bases lying between them. CDR3 length equals 12 residues. Germline CDR1 SGHTA, CDR2 FQGNSA.

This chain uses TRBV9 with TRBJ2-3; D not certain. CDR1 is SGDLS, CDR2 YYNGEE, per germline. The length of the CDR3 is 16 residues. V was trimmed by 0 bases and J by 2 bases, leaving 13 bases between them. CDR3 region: CASSVGSSRFTDTQYF. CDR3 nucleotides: TGTGCCAGCAGCGTAGGTTCTAGTAGGTTCACAGATACGCAGTATTTT.

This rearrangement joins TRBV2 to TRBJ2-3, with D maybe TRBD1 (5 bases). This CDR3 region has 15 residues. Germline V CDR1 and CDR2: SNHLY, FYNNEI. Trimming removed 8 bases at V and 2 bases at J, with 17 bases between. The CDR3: CASLSRQRSTDTQYF. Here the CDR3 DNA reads TGTGCCAGCCTTTCGAGACAGAGATCCACAGATACGCAGTATTTT.